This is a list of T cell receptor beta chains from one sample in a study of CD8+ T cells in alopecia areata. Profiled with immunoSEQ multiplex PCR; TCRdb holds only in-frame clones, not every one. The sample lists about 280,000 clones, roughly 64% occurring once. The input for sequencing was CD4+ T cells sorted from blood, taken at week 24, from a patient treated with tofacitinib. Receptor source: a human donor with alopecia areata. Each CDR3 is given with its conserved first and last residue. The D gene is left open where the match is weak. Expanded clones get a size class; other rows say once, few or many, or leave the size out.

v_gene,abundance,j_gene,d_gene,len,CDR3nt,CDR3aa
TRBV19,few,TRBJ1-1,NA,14,TGTGCCAGTAGTTCCTCGGGAATGAACACTGAAGCTTTCTTT,CASSSSGMNTEAFF
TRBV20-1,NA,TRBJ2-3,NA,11,TGCAGCAAAAGAGGGTCAGATACGCAGTATTTT,CSKRGSDTQYF
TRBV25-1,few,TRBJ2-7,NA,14,TGTGCCACCTCTCTAGGAGGGGGGAACTACGAGCAGTACTTC,CATSLGGGNYEQYF
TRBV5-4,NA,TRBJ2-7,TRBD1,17,TGTGCCAGCAGCTCGCCGACAGGGGGCGCAGTCTACGGCGAGCAGTACTTC,CASSSPTGGAVYGEQYF
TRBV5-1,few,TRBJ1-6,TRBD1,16,TGCGCCAGCAGCTTGGGGACAGGGGACCGATCTTCACCCCTCCACTTT,CASSLGTGDRSSPLHF
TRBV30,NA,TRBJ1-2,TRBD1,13,TGTGCCTGGGCACAGGGGTACAACTATGGCTACACCTTC,CAWAQGYNYGYTF
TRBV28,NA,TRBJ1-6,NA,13,TGTGCCAGCAGACGGCCGGGGGTGGCACCCCTCCACTTT,CASRRPGVAPLHF
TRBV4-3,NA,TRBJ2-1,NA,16,TGCGCCAGCAGCCAAGATCCCCAAAGTCGGCTGAATGAGCAGTTCTTC,CASSQDPQSRLNEQFF
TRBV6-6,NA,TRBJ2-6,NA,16,TGTGCCAGCAGTTACTCGAGAGGGGCTGGGGCCAACGTCCTGACTTTC,CASSYSRGAGANVLTF
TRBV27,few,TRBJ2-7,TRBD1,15,TGTGCCAGCAGTCCACAGGACCACAGGGGTCGGGAGCAGTACTTC,CASSPQDHRGREQYF
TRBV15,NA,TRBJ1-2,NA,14,TGTGCCACCAGCAGAGATAAGGGTAACTATGGCTACACCTTC,CATSRDKGNYGYTF
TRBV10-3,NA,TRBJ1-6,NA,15,TGTGCCATCAGTGACGGTGGGGCTGAGGGTTCACCCCTCCACTTT,CAISDGGAEGSPLHF
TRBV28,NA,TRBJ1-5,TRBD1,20,TGTGCCAGCAGTTCCCCAGCAGCCGGGACAGGGACCTTTAGCAATCAGCCCCAGCATTTT,CASSSPAAGTGTFSNQPQHF
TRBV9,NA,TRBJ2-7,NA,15,TGTGCCAGCAGCGTCGGGTGGGGCAGATCCTACGAGCAGTACTTC,CASSVGWGRSYEQYF
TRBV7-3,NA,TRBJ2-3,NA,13,TGTGCCAGCGGAACAGCTAGCACAGATACGCAGTATTTT,CASGTASTDTQYF
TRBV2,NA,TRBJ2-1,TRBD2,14,TGTGCCACCCCCCGCGGTGGGAGGGAGGGTGAGCAGTTCTTC,CATPRGGREGEQFF
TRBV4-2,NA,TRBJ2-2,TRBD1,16,TGTGCCAGCAGCCAAGTAGGACAGGGGTCCACCGGGGAGCTGTTTTTT,CASSQVGQGSTGELFF